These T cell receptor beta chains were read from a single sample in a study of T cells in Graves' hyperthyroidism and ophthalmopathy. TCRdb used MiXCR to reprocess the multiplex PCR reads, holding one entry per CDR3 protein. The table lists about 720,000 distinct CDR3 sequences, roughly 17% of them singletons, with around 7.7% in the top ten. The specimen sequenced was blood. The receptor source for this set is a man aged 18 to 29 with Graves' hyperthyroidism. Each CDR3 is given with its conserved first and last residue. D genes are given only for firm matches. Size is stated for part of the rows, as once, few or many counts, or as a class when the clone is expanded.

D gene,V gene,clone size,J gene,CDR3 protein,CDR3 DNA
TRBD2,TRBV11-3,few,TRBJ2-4,CASSLVYAGGGVGEQYF,TGTGCCAGCAGCTTAGTCTACGCGGGAGGAGGGGTTGGCGAACAGTACTTC
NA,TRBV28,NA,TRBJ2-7,CASSLWTATYEQYF,TGTGCCAGCAGTTTATGGACAGCAACCTACGAGCAGTACTTC
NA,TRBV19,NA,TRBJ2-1,CASTIAARNYNEQFF,TGTGCCAGTACGATAGCGGCACGAAATTACAATGAGCAGTTCTTC
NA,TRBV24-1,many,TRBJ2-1,CATSGNMRGEQFF,TGTGCCACCAGTGGAAACATGCGTGGTGAGCAGTTCTTC
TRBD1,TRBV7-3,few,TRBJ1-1,CASSPGTAREAFF,TGTGCCAGCAGCCCAGGGACAGCTCGTGAAGCTTTCTTT
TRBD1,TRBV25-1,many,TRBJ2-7,CASRETGSGYEQYF,TGTGCCAGCAGGGAGACAGGGTCAGGCTACGAGCAGTACTTC
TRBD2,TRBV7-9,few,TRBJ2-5,CASSLANSGETQYF,TGTGCCAGCAGCTTAGCTAATAGCGGGGAGACCCAGTACTTC
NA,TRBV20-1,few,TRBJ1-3,CSARGSDTIYF,TGCAGTGCTAGAGGGTCGGACACCATATATTTT
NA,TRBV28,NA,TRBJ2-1,CASSFSENEQSF,TGTGCCAGCAGTTTTAGCGAGAATGAGCAGTCCTTC
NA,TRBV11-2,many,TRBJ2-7,CASSLTTGSLEQYF,TGTGCCAGCAGCTTAACGACAGGATCCTTGGAGCAGTACTTC
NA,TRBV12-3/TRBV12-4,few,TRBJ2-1,CASSPPIGFGSKMNEQFF,TGTGCCAGCAGTCCTCCAATAGGGTTCGGGAGCAAGATGAATGAGCAGTTCTTC
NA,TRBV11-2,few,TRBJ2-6,CASSIHPIQGLIANVLTF,TGTGCCAGCAGCATCCACCCTATACAGGGCTTGATTGCCAACGTCCTGACTTTC
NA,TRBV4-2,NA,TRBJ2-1,CASSLWREGPNNEQFF,TGTGCCAGCAGCCTATGGCGGGAAGGGCCCAACAATGAGCAGTTCTTC
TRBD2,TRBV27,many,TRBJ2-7,CASSPLGKAGSYEQYF,TGTGCCAGCAGTCCCTTGGGTAAAGCGGGGTCCTACGAGCAGTACTTC
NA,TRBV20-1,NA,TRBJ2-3,CSAPSIAVTATDTQYF,TGCAGTGCACCCAGTATAGCGGTAACTGCCACAGATACGCAGTATTTT
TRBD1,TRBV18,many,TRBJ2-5,CASSPPRTGQETQYF,TGTGCCAGCTCACCACCCCGGACAGGGCAAGAGACCCAGTACTTC
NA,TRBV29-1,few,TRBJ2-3,CSVDGRGGGNTDTQYF,TGCAGCGTTGATGGACGGGGCGGCGGGAACACAGATACGCAGTATTTT
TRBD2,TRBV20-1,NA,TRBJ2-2,CSAPIAGGHTGELFF,TGCAGTGCCCCTATAGCGGGAGGGCACACCGGGGAGCTGTTTTTT
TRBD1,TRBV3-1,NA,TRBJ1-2,CASSQGTGGGGYTF,TGTGCCAGCAGCCAAGGGACAGGGGGCGGGGGCTACACCTTC
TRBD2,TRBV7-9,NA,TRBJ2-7,CASSLVGLGRYEQYF,TGTGCCAGCAGCTTAGTGGGACTAGGTCGGTACGAGCAGTACTTC
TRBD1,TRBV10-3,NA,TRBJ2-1,CAISPQGSSYNEQFF,TGTGCCATCAGTCCACAGGGGTCCTCCTACAATGAGCAGTTCTTC
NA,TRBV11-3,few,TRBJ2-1,CASSLVGLGFSYNEQFF,TGTGCCAGCAGCTTAGTCGGGTTGGGTTTTTCCTACAATGAGCAGTTCTTC
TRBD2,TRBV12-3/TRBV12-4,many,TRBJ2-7,CASQKGGIDEQYF,TGTGCCAGCCAGAAGGGAGGGATCGACGAGCAGTACTTC
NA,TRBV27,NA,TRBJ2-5,CASSSNRARKTQYF,TGTGCCAGCAGTTCAAACCGGGCCCGGAAGACCCAGTACTTC
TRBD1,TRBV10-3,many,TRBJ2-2,CAMGQTNTGELFF,TGTGCCATGGGACAGACTAACACCGGGGAGCTGTTTTTT
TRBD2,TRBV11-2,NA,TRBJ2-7,CASSLGLAASSYEQYF,TGTGCCAGCAGCTTGGGACTAGCGGCTAGCTCCTACGAGCAGTACTTC
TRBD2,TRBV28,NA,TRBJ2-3,CASRRLAGDADTQYF,TGTGCCAGCAGGCGACTAGCGGGAGATGCAGATACGCAGTATTTT
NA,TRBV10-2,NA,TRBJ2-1,CASSGVNEQFF,TGCGCCAGCAGTGGGGTCAATGAGCAGTTCTTC
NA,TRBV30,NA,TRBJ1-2,CAWSVTLFNYGYTF,TGTGCCTGGAGTGTAACTTTGTTTAACTATGGCTACACCTTC
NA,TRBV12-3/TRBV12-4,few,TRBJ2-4,CASRVLGTAKNIQYF,TGTGCCAGCAGAGTGTTGGGCACGGCCAAAAACATTCAGTACTTC
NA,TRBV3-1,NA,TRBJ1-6,CASSQNRDSSPLHF,TGTGCCAGCAGCCAGAACAGGGATTCTTCACCCCTCCACTTT
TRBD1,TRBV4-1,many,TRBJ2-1,CASSLGQGARNEQFF,TGCGCCAGCAGCTTGGGACAGGGGGCGCGAAATGAGCAGTTCTTC
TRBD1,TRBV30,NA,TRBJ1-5,CAWSVDRGQIYSNQPQHF,TGTGCCTGGAGTGTAGACAGGGGGCAGATATATAGCAATCAGCCCCAGCATTTT
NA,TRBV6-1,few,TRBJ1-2,CASSSEGGAYYGYTF,TGTGCCAGCAGTTCAGAAGGGGGGGCCTACTATGGCTACACCTTC
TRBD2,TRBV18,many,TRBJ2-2,CASSPPGLAIGELFF,TGTGCCAGCTCACCGCCGGGACTAGCCATCGGGGAGCTGTTTTTT
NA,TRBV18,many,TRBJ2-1,CASSLAPYNEQFF,TGTGCCAGCTCACTAGCGCCCTACAATGAGCAGTTCTTC